This T cell receptor (beta chain) was documented in a study of cytomegalovirus exposure and HLA in healthy donors (dated by TCRdb to the late 2010s). About the investigation overall: In an earlier analysis of 450 to 750 of the donors, 276 Gb of sequence data and 95 million to 130 million unique TCR beta sequences from 180 million or so T cells were reported. About 320 gigabases of sequencing data and 70 million to 85 million unique TCR sequences were included in an early release covering about 620 HLA-typed donors. Of the roughly 400 genotyped donors, approximately 81% were placed in the genetic ancestry cluster associated with self-reported Caucasian donors. The study aimed to test whether signatures of past pathogen exposure could be identified by cataloging public T cell receptors. The study profiled the T cell repertoires of about 640 subjects by immunosequencing and related them to cytomegalovirus serostatus. Besides the first cohort of about 730 subjects, a separate validation cohort made up of some 110 different subjects was used. To predict cytomegalovirus infection status, the study combined high-throughput TCR immunosequencing, statistical association of individual TCRs with disease status, and machine learning. To study patterns of TCR occurrence, a later analysis re-analyzed previously published TCR beta repertoires from under 750 donors and added high-resolution HLA genotyping. In the later analysis, no new phenotypic data were used to find candidate immune exposures; instead, reliance was placed on TCR beta sequences and their occurrence across donors. An earlier analysis of 587 of the donors applied high-throughput TCR beta sequencing to assess whether each TCR beta V gene segment acted as functional or pseudogenic. Donor age, sex, ethnicity and CMV serostatus were compiled together with the repertoire data. A later genetic analysis took genome-wide SNP genotypes for about 55% of the roughly 700 donors and used that subset as a discovery cohort. Every discovery cohort repertoire had been produced on one sequencing platform. Class I and class II HLA loci were covered by the typing at four-digit resolution. Typing coverage varied by locus: roughly 620-640 donors for A, B, C, DRB1 and DQB1; around 560 for DQA1; about 570 for DPA1; roughly 450 for DPB1. Because of strong linkage in the cohort, a few DR-DQ haplotypes were treated as single units for association and clustering. On average, over 200,000 unique TCR beta nucleotide sequences were sequenced per donor among 300 to 500 genotyped donors of the cohort, with 15% to 20% of those sequences being non-productive. Results the study describes overall, beyond this receptor: A later analysis found that TCR association rates varied across HLA loci, with DRB1 alleles showing the most associated TCRs and HLA-C alleles the fewest. Because the 87-base-pair reads could not distinguish some IMGT-functional V segments, including TRBV6-2 and TRBV6-3, those segments were excluded. Correlated functional status among segregating V segments might be attributable to linkage disequilibrium, but an unknown experimental factor could not be ruled out. Three of the identified cytomegalovirus-associated TCR beta chains were confirmed in vitro to be specific for cytomegalovirus antigens. According to a later analysis, parvovirus B19, influenza, CMV and Epstein-Barr virus appeared linked to several top co-occurrence clusters. Because counts were too low, about 18 rarely observed V segments, including chromosome 9 orphons, were left out of the earlier analysis of some 600 of the donors. A group of highly shared sequence variants was considered likely to be a technical artifact of the sequencing pipeline. Broadly in line with IMGT annotations, most TCR beta V segments showed up in productive rearrangements about 90% or about 30% of the time in an earlier analysis of 450 to 750 of the donors. A further reported finding was that TCR beta sequences accurately predicted the HLA-A and HLA-B alleles for most subjects in the first cohort. Compared with equally common non-associated chains, HLA-associated TCR beta chains in a later analysis were more clonally expanded and had lower generation probabilities. According to a later analysis, most CMV-associated TCR beta chains appeared to be HLA-restricted, and the HLA associations seemed to be driven largely by CMV exposure. HLA typing was unavailable for some donors at each locus, so association tests used only the typed subset. Compared with the approximately 710-donor mean, donors in an Asian-associated ancestry cluster had fewer N-insertions in productive TCRs, according to a later genetic analysis. In a later analysis, some 17,000 TCR beta sequences were associated with specific HLA alleles at a false discovery rate of 0.05. In a later genetic analysis, a missense DCLRE1C variant was associated with V-gene and J-gene trimming of TCR beta chains, and the association was replicated in an independent cohort. For the cohort, immune exposure information was limited to CMV serostatus. Across donors, most TCR sequences were observed very rarely, whereas some public TCRs were present in many individuals. It was suggested by the authors that the approach could potentially be generalized to other disease states and immunological phenotypes. Assigning TCR associations to individual alleles was difficult when HLA alleles, especially DR and DQ, strongly co-occurred. The classifier was reported to diagnose cytomegalovirus status with high specificity and sensitivity in both the original cohort and the validation cohort. Roughly uniform sequencing depth across donors was assumed in presence/absence analyses, although this assumption may not hold. In the study, around 150 TCR beta chains were listed as associated with cytomegalovirus. In this cohort, only TCR beta chains were sequenced, and detectable features were limited by the absence of alpha or paired-chain data.

Concerning this clone: Which antigen it targets is not known. Base qualities are not at hand, and no much larger clone is one base apart.

Library method: the immunoSEQ multiplex PCR assay. For the multiplex PCR, a mixture combining 60 forward primers for TCR Vbeta segments and 13 reverse primers for TCR Jbeta segments was used. The CDR3 region of rearranged TCR beta genes was amplified from genomic DNA by a multiplex PCR assay. The Illumina HiSeq System was used to sequence the amplified TCR beta libraries as 87-base-pair reads. The authors' pipeline ran thus. A later analysis tallied about 77 million unique TCR beta chains across the 700 or so repertoires, and roughly 11 million of those chains were shared by two or more donors. Raw reads were error-corrected and collapsed into unique sequences by a nearest-neighbor algorithm in which closely related sequences were merged to remove PCR and sequencing errors. CDR3 sequences were aligned to IMGT reference sequences to assign V, D and J gene segments. Each retained sequence needed at least a six-nucleotide match to both a V gene segment and a J gene segment. Rearrangements were classified as productive when the CDR3 lacked stop codons and remained in frame with V and J, and all other rearrangements were classified as non-productive. CDR3 was defined by IMGT convention, running from the second conserved V-encoded cysteine to the conserved J-encoded phenylalanine. Sequences without an unambiguous match to a single V gene segment were excluded from the earlier analysis of 500 to 700 of the donors. An earlier analysis of fewer than 750 of the donors called V segments functional above 56.7% productive rearrangements and segregating when the between-donor standard deviation exceeded 5%. A statistical classification framework was built to diagnose cytomegalovirus status from the catalog of TCR beta chain sequences. In a later analysis, TCR nucleotide sequences were compared against IMGT/GENE-DB human TR gene sequences so that V and J genes could be assigned. The TCRdist pipeline was used in a later analysis to assign CDR3 sequences and most-parsimonious VDJ recombination scenarios. In a later analysis, each TCR beta chain was defined by its CDR3 amino acid sequence together with its V-gene family, and reads lacking a unique V-gene family were excluded. In a later analysis, 450 to 600 highly shared, low-generation-probability nucleotide sequences were removed to address suspected cross-contamination and a sequencing artifact. In a later analysis, a clonal expansion index for each public chain was calculated from normalized within-repertoire ranks of inferred template counts. A later analysis computed generation probabilities with a VDJ recombination model fitted to out-of-frame rearrangements, and checked the results against IGoR. In a later analysis, hypergeometric tests were used to score TCR-TCR, TCR-HLA and TCR-CMV co-occurrence, with a repertoire-size bias correction applied to TCR pairs. In a later analysis, false discovery rates were estimated by permuting HLA or CMV assignments 20 times. In a later analysis, co-occurring TCRs were grouped with DBSCAN, and TCRdist sequence similarity was added when clustering was performed within HLA-allele-positive subsets. For co-occurrence clustering, repertoires with fewer than 30,000 or more than 120,000 public chains were excluded, along with roughly 5 repertoires with anomalous nucleotide sharing. The clones in this table, taken by TCRdb from immuneACCESS, are in-frame only. Not every clone is retained; where verified, under half of the shortfall comes from an unresolved V gene, and the cause of the rest is unknown. The V and J calls and the clone size are those of that table, but D and trimming were determined from the DNA. Counted in this sample were fewer than 150,000 clones; about four fifths of them appeared once. Roughly 4.2% of the sample goes to the ten largest clones.

Ends trimmed: V by 1 base, J by 3 bases; bases unmatched to a gene: 5. Via the germline V gene, CDR1 is SGHRS and CDR2 YFSETQ. The CDR3 contains 15 residues, cysteine and phenylalanine counted. Solely the CDR3 DNA is kept, with 45 bases framed from the first base. In total, roughly 670 healthy bone marrow donors made up the cohort. Cohort members were all nominally healthy when sampled, although unrecorded immune exposures were likely present. The donor tested CMV seropositive and was one of the 289 seropositive cohort members. Each donor provided a peripheral blood sample, and peripheral blood mononuclear cells were used for TCR beta sequencing. The Qiagen DNeasy Blood Extraction Kit was used to extract genomic DNA from the blood cell samples.

Material: PBMCs. The sequence links TRBV5-1 to TRBJ2-7; 9 middle bases align to TRBD2. This clonotype originated in a man in his forties in good health and CMV-seropositive. The CDR3 region reads CASSLRLAGNYEQYF. The sequence in DNA is TGCGCCAGCAGCTTGAGGCTAGCGGGGAACTACGAGCAGTACTTC.